Shown below are 26 T cell receptor beta chains from a single sample sequenced in a study of cytomegalovirus exposure and HLA in healthy donors. Vbeta (60) and Jbeta (13) primers were used in the PCR. TCRdb keeps only in-frame clones here, not all; method: immunoSEQ multiplex PCR. The sample lists approximately 110,000 clones, over 60% occurring once. The sequenced sample was PBMCs. Receptor source: a man aged 25-45 years in good health and CMV-seropositive.

The rearrangement uses TRBV6-1 and TRBJ2-1; TRBD2 agrees at 10 bases. The CDR3 spans 15 residues. V lost 2 bases, J lost 2 bases, and 0 bases stayed unmatched. The germline gives CDR1 MNHNS, CDR2 SASEGT. CDR3 in amino acids: CASSESGGAYNEQFF. In nucleotides, the CDR3 is TGTGCCAGCAGTGAAAGCGGGGGGGCCTACAATGAGCAGTTCTTC.

This clone was seen a few times. The V and J genes are TRBV6-5 and TRBJ2-3; tentatively, D is TRBD2 (7 bases). There are 14 residues in the CDR3. Germline values: CDR1 MNHEY, CDR2 SVGAGI. V dropped 8 bases and J dropped 4 bases, with 16 bases sitting between them. CDR3 region: CASGRGGAADTQYF. CDR3 DNA sequence: TGTGCCAGCGGCAGAGGGGGGGCCGCAGATACGCAGTATTTT.

The J gene is TRBJ2-7, the V gene TRBV10-1, with 9 positions matching TRBD1. The ends lost 4 bases at V and 2 bases at J; junction bases unmatched: 6. This CDR3 contains 15 residues. CDR1 is WNHNN, CDR2 SYGVQD, per germline (reference sequence). DNA for the CDR3: TGCGCCAGCAGTGGAGGACAGGGGAGAGCCTACGAGCAGTACTTC. It yields the protein CASSGGQGRAYEQYF.

This clone was seen a few times. The chain has TRBV19 and TRBJ1-1, with D maybe TRBD1 (5 bases). V lost 8 bases, J lost 3 bases, and 16 bases lay in between. The germline V gene has CDR1 LNHDA and CDR2 SQIVND (reference sequence). This CDR3 contains 14 residues. The CDR3 DNA is TGTGCCAGTGCCGCCTCATCGGGGGACACTGAAGCTTTCTTT. This gives the protein CASAASSGDTEAFF.

This chain joins TRBV10-3 and TRBJ1-3, with 9 bases aligning to TRBD1. CDR1 and CDR2 (germline): ENHRY, SYGVKD. The CDR3 runs to 15 residues. Trimming at V came to 0 bases and at J to 4 bases, leaving 1 base not matched to a gene. In DNA, the CDR3 is TGTGCCATCAGTGAGTCGGGACAGGGAGGAAACACCATATATTTT. Amino acids: CAISESGQGGNTIYF.

The chain carries TRBV28 and TRBJ1-5; D unclear. The CDR3 is 14 amino acids. V dropped 3 bases and J dropped 2 bases, with 8 bases sitting between them. Germline V gene data show CDR1 as MDHEN and CDR2 as SYDVKM. DNA for the CDR3: TGTGCCAGCAGTTTTGGAGGGCGCAATCAGCCCCAGCATTTT. Its translation is CASSFGGRNQPQHF.

This clone was detected once. This chain uses TRBV10-3 with TRBJ2-7; D might be TRBD2 (5 bases). The ends were cut back, 2 bases at V and 3 bases at J, with 11 bases in the middle. This CDR3 has 14 amino acids. CDR1 is ENHRY and CDR2 is SYGVKD in the germline V gene. CDR3 coding DNA: TGTGCCATCAGTGAGAATCCGGGGAACTACGAGCAGTACTTC. This sequence encodes CAISENPGNYEQYF.

The chain uses TRBV4-3 and TRBJ1-3; D is unclear. V dropped 1 base and J dropped 0 bases, with 13 bases sitting between them. This CDR3 is built from 17 residues. Looked up from germline, CDR1 is LGHNA and CDR2 is YSLEER. In nucleotides, the CDR3 is TGCGCCAGCAGCCAAGGGGAGGCCAGACTCTCTGGAAACACCATATATTTT. It specifies CASSQGEARLSGNTIYF.

The table lists this clone with a few counts. The same CDR3 arises from other DNA sequences in this sample as well. This rearrangement joins TRBV6-1 to TRBJ1-1; D is ambiguous. The CDR3 is 13 residues long. Trimming left V 6 bases short and J 1 base short, with 9 bases between. CDR1 MNHNS and CDR2 SASEGT come from the germline V gene. Written as DNA, the CDR3 is TGTGCCAGCAGCAGCCGGGGGAACACTGAAGCTTTCTTT. Its protein is CASSSRGNTEAFF.

The rearrangement joins TRBV27 to TRBJ1-2, with 7 bases lining up with TRBD1. Germline loops: CDR1 MNHEY, CDR2 SMNVEV (reference sequence). Losses at the gene ends were 6 bases for V and 4 bases for J; bases not matched to a gene: 5. The CDR3 has 13 amino acids. The CDR3 nucleotides are TGTGCCAGCAGACGAACAGGGGTCTATGGCTACACCTTC. Its protein is CASRRTGVYGYTF.

The chain couples TRBV15 to TRBJ1-5, with a possible D match to TRBD1 (6 bases). V lost 2 bases, J lost 0 bases, and 11 bases lay in between. CDR1 is LNHNV and CDR2 is YYDKDF in the germline V gene (reference sequence). The CDR3 covers 16 residues. Written as DNA, the CDR3 is TGTGCCACCAGCAGAAGGACAGCTTATAGCAATCAGCCCCAGCATTTT. Translating gives CATSRRTAYSNQPQHF.

The chain links TRBV6-5 to TRBJ2-7, with 8 bases aligning to TRBD1. CDR1 is MNHEY, CDR2 SVGAGI, per germline. The trim removed 6 bases at V and 2 bases at J, leaving 6 bases unmatched. CDR3 length: 14 residues. The CDR3 bases are TGTGCCAGCAGACCGGACAGGGCCCCCTACGAGCAGTACTTC. Protein product: CASRPDRAPYEQYF.

As for this clone: A far larger clone is off by one base, so a read error is likely. Other DNA sequences of this sample code for an identical CDR3. The chain combines TRBV28 with TRBJ1-1; D uncertain. The CDR3 extends over 13 amino acids. The germline V and J ends were trimmed by 1 base and 1 base, with 4 bases remaining between them. Germline V gives CDR1 MDHEN, CDR2 SYDVKM. DNA for the CDR3: TGTGCCAGCAGTTTATCCGGGAACACTGAAGCTTTCTTT. It translates to CASSLSGNTEAFF.

The chain uses TRBV28 and TRBJ2-3; D possibly corresponds to TRBD2 (6 bases). CDR3 length: 16 residues. CDR1 and CDR2 (germline): MDHEN, SYDVKM. V gave up 7 bases and J gave up 2 bases, with 19 bases separating them. In nucleotides, the CDR3 is TGTGCCAGCACCAATATGTTGCGGGGCTACACAGATACGCAGTATTTT. Amino acid sequence: CASTNMLRGYTDTQYF.

In DNA, the CDR3 is TGCAGCGTTGAAGTTTCGACTAGCGGCTCCTACGAGCAGTACTTC. This gives the protein CSVEVSTSGSYEQYF. The chain employs TRBV29-1 and TRBJ2-7; TRBD2 matches 9 bases. The V gene's germline CDR1 is SQVTM and CDR2 ANQGSEA. This CDR3 is built from 15 residues. The J segment lost 0 bases and the V segment lost 1 base, leaving 4 bases of the junction unmatched.

V is TRBV5-4 and J is TRBJ1-3; D is ambiguous. The germline V and J ends were trimmed by 3 bases and 7 bases, with 17 bases remaining between them. CDR1 is SGHNT and CDR2 is YYREEE in the germline V gene (reference sequence). This CDR3 spans 15 amino acids. This chain's CDR3 is CASSSPTGSENTIYF. CDR3 in DNA: TGTGCCAGCAGCTCCCCAACGGGATCCGAGAACACCATATATTTT. The full variable domain, in which reference TRBV5-4 and TRBJ1-3 provide the parts outside the CDR3, is ETGVTQSPTHLIKTRGQQVTLRCSSQSGHNTVSWYQQALGQGPQFIFQYYREEENGRGNFPPRFSGLQFPNYSSELNVNALELDDSALYLCASSSPTGSENTIYFGEGSWLTVV.

The chain has TRBV6-5 and TRBJ2-7, with D possibly matching TRBD2 (5 bases). This CDR3 is 11 amino acids long. The V and J ends lost 4 bases and 9 bases respectively, with 10 bases between them. Germline assignment: CDR1 MNHEY and CDR2 SVGAGI. As DNA, the CDR3 is TGTGCCAGCAGTTCCCGGGGTGGGCAGTACTTC. It yields the protein CASSSRGGQYF.

DNA for the CDR3: TGCGCCAGCAGCCAAGAGCAGGGGGCGTGGGGAGCGACGGCTTTCTTT. Protein sequence: CASSQEQGAWGATAFF. The rearrangement uses TRBV4-3 and TRBJ1-1, with 8 bases identical to TRBD1. The CDR3 spans 16 residues. Trimming at V came to 0 bases and at J to 11 bases, leaving 14 bases not matched to a gene. The germline CDR1 and CDR2 sequences are LGHNA and YSLEER.

The rearrangement joins TRBV7-3 to TRBJ2-3; D call uncertain. Germline V CDR1 and CDR2: SGHTA, FQGTGA. This CDR3 contains 14 residues. With 2 bases removed from V and 0 bases from J, the gap between germline ends came to 6 bases. Here the CDR3 reads CASSLVSSTDTQYF. The CDR3 DNA follows: TGTGCCAGCAGCTTAGTTTCTAGCACAGATACGCAGTATTTT. The variable domain in full, completed from reference TRBV7-3 and TRBJ2-3, reads GAGVSQTPSNKVTEKGKYVELRCDPISGHTALYWYRQSLGQGPEFLIYFQGTGAADDSGLPNDRFFAVRPEGSVSTLKIQRTERGDSAVYLCASSLVSSTDTQYFGPGTRLTVL.

This clone has just a few counts. The V gene is TRBV10-2, the J gene TRBJ2-7; 7 nucleotides align to TRBD2. Germline assignment: CDR1 WSHSY and CDR2 SAAADI. The CDR3 has 13 residues. The junction had 3 bases not matched to a gene; V was cut back by 6 bases and J by 1 base. The CDR3 spells CASRGSGSYEQYF. The CDR3 DNA reads TGCGCCAGCAGAGGTAGCGGGTCCTACGAGCAGTACTTC.

In DNA form, the CDR3 reads TGTGCCAGCAGTTTTAGCTCCTACGAGCAGTACTTC. Protein product: CASSFSSYEQYF. This chain uses TRBV2 with TRBJ2-7; D remains unclear. Trimming shortened V by 5 bases and J by 0 bases, and 5 bases separated the two germline ends. The length of the CDR3 is 12 residues. Germline CDR1 SNHLY, CDR2 FYNNEI.

This clone has only a few counts. J is TRBJ2-7 and V is TRBV14; maybe TRBD1 (6 bases). Germline loops: CDR1 SGHDN, CDR2 FVKESK. There are 16 residues in the CDR3. V gave up 6 bases and J gave up 6 bases, with 24 bases separating them. DNA for the CDR3: TGTGCCAGCAGTCCGTGGGAGACAGAGGAAGGGGGCGAGCAGTACTTC. Its translation: CASSPWETEEGGEQYF.

With regard to this clone: At one end, the junction sequence differs from germline, possibly due to a read error. The V call is TRBV25-1, the J call TRBJ1-2; 8 nucleotides match TRBD1. Germline V gene lookup returns CDR1 MGHDK and CDR2 SYGVNS. This CDR3 is built from 13 residues. The CDR3: CASSEQGAYGYPF. In DNA form, the CDR3 reads TGTGCCAGCAGTGAACAGGGGGCCTATGGCTACCCCTTC.

CDR3 in DNA: TGTGCCAGCAGTGGGGACAAGGGTTTCTTTGGCTACACCTTC. It translates to CASSGDKGFFGYTF. V is TRBV6-5 and J is TRBJ1-2, with D possibly TRBD1 on 6 matching bases. Germline-derived CDR1 and CDR2 are MNHEY and SVGAGI. The germline V and J ends were trimmed by 5 bases and 7 bases, with 17 bases remaining between them. The CDR3 has 14 amino acids.

This clone was picked up one time. The J gene is TRBJ1-6, the V gene TRBV19; unclear D gene. The CDR3 loop spans 17 amino acids. In germline, CDR1 is LNHDA, CDR2 SQIVND (reference sequence). The V end was cut by 3 bases, the J end by 0 bases, with 12 bases between. The CDR3 loop is CASSIDFPSSYNSPLHF. CDR3 bases: TGTGCCAGTAGTATCGACTTCCCGAGCTCCTATAATTCACCCCTCCACTTT.

This chain uses TRBV6-6 with TRBJ1-2; 7 positions agree with TRBD1. This CDR3 contains 16 residues. CDR1 is MNHNY, CDR2 SVGAGI, per germline (reference sequence). The junction had 6 bases not matched to a gene; V was cut back by 0 bases and J by 2 bases. The CDR3 DNA sequence: TGTGCCAGCAGTTACTCGTCCAGGGGGGACAACTATGGCTACACCTTC. This gives the protein CASSYSSRGDNYGYTF.